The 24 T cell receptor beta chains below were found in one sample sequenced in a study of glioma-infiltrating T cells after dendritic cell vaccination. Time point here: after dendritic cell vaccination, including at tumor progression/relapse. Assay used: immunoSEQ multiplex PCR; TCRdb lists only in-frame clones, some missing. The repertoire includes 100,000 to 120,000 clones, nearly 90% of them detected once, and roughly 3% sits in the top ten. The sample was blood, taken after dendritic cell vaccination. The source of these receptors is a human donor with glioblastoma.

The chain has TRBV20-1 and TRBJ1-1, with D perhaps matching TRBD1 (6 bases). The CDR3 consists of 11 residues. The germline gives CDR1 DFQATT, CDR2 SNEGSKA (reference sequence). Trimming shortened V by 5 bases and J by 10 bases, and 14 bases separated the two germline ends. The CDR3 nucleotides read TGCAGTGCTGGAACAGGGCACCGAGCTTTCTTT. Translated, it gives CSAGTGHRAFF.

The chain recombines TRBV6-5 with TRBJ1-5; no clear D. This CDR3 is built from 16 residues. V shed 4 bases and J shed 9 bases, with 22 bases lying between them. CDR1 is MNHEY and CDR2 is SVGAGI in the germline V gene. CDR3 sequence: CASSLLAPLTDGPQHF. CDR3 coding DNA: TGTGCCAGCAGTTTATTGGCGCCGTTGACTGACGGGCCCCAGCATTTT.

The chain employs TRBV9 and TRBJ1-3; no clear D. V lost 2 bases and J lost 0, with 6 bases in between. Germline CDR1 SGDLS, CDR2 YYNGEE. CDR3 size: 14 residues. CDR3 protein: CASSVASSGNTIYF. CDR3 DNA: TGTGCCAGCAGCGTGGCAAGCTCTGGAAACACCATATATTTT.

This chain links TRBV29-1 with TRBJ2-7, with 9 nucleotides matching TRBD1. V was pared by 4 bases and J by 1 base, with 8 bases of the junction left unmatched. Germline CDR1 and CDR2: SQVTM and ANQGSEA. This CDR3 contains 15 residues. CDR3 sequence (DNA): TGCAGCGTTGGGGCCTCCGGGACAGGGTCCTACGAGCAGTACTTC. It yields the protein CSVGASGTGSYEQYF.

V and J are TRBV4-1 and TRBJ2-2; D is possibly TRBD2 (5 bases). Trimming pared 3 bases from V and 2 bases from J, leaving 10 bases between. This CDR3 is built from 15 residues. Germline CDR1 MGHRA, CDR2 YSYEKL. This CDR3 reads CASSHREGNTGELFF. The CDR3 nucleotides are TGCGCCAGCAGCCATAGAGAGGGCAACACCGGGGAGCTGTTTTTT.

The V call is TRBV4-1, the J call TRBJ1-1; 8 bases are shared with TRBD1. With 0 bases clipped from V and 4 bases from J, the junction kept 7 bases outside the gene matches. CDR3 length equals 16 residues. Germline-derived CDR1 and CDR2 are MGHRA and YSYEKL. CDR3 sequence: CASSQDQGDRGTEAFF. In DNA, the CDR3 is TGCGCCAGCAGCCAAGATCAGGGAGACAGGGGCACTGAAGCTTTCTTT.

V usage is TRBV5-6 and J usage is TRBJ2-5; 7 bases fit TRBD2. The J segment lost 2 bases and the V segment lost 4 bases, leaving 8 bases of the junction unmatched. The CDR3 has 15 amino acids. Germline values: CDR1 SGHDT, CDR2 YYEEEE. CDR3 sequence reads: CASSLVISGQETQYF. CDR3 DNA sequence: TGTGCCAGCAGCCTAGTTATTAGCGGGCAAGAGACCCAGTACTTC. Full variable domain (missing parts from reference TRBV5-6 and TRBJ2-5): DAGVTQSPTHLIKTRGQQVTLRCSPKSGHDTVSWYQQALGQGPQFIFQYYEEEERQRGNFPDRFSGHQFPNYSSELNVNALLLGDSALYLCASSLVISGQETQYFGPGTRLLVL.

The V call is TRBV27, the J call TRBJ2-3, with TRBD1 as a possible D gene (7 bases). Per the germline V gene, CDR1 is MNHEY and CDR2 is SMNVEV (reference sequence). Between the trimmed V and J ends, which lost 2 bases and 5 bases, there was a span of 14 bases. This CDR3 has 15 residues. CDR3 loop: CASSLGGGSVDTQYF. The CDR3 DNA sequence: TGTGCCAGCAGTTTAGGAGGGGGCTCCGTAGATACGCAGTATTTT.

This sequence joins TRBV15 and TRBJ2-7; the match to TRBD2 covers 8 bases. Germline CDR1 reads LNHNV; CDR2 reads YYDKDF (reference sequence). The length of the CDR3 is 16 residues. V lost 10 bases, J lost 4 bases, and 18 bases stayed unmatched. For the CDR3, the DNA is TGTGCCATTAGGATGTCCCCGGGAGCGGGAGATTACGAGCAGTACTTC. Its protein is CAIRMSPGAGDYEQYF.

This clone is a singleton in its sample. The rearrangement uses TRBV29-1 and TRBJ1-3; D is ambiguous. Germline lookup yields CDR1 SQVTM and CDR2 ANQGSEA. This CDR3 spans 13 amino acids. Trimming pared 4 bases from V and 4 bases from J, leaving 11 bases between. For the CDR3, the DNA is TGCAGCGTTGCCAGGTCAGAAGGAAACACCATATATTTT. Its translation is CSVARSEGNTIYF. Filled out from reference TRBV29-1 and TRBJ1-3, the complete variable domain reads SAVISQKPSRDICQRGTSLTIQCQVDSQVTMMFWYRQQPGQSLTLIATANQGSEATYESGFVIDKFPISRPNLTFSTLTVSNMSPEDSSIYLCSVARSEGNTIYFGEGSWLTVV.

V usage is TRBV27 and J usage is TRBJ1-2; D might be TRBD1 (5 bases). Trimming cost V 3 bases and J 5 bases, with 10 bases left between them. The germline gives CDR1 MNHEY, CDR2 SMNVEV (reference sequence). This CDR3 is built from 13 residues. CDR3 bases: TGTGCCAGCAGTTTTGGGGCGGAATATGGCTACACCTTC. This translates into CASSFGAEYGYTF.

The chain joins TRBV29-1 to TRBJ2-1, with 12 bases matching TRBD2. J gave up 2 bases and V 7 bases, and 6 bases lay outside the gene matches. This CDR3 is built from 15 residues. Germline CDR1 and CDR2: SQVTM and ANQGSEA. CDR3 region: CSALGLAGTYNEQFF. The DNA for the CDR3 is TGCAGCGCGCTTGGACTAGCGGGAACCTACAATGAGCAGTTCTTC.

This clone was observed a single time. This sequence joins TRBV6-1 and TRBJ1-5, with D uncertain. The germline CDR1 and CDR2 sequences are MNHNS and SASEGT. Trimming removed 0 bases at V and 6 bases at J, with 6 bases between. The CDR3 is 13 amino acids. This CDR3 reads CASSEAWSQPQHF. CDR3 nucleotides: TGTGCCAGCAGTGAAGCCTGGAGTCAGCCCCAGCATTTT.

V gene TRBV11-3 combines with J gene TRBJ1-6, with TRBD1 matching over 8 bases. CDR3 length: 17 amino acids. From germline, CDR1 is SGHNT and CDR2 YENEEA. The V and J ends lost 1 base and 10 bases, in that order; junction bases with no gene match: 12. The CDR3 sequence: CASSLVRATGALSPLHF. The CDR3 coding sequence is TGTGCCAGCAGCTTAGTAAGGGCGACAGGGGCTTTGTCACCCCTCCACTTT.

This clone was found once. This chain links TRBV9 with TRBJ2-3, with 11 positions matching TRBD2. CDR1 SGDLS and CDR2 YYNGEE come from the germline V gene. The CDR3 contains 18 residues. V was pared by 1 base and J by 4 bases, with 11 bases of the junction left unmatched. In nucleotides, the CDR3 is TGTGCCAGCAGCGTAAGGATAGCGGGGGGGCTTTTCCCAGATACGCAGTATTTT. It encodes CASSVRIAGGLFPDTQYF.

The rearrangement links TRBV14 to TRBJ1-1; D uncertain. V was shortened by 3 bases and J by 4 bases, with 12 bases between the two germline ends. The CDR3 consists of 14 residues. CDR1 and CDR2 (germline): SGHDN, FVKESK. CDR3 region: CASSQNLGGTEAFF. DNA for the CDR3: TGTGCCAGCAGCCAGAATCTAGGCGGCACTGAAGCTTTCTTT.

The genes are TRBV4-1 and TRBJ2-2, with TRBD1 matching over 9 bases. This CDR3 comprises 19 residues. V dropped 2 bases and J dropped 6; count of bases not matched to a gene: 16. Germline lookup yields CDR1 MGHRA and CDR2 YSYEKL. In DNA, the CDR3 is TGCGCCAGCAGCCAACCGGGACAGGGTGTGGGTACTTTTTCCGGGGAGCTGTTTTTT. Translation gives CASSQPGQGVGTFSGELFF.

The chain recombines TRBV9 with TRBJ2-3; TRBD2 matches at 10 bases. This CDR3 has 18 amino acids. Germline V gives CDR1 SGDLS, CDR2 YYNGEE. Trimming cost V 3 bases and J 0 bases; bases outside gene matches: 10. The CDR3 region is CASSARAGGPWSTDTQYF. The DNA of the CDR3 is TGTGCCAGCAGCGCACGAGCGGGGGGGCCTTGGAGCACAGATACGCAGTATTTT.

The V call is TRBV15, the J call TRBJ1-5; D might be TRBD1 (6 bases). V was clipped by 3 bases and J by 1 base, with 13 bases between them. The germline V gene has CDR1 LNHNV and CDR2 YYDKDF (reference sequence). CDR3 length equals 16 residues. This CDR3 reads CATSSGDTWSNQPQHF. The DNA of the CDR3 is TGTGCCACCAGCAGTGGGGACACATGGAGCAATCAGCCCCAGCATTTT.

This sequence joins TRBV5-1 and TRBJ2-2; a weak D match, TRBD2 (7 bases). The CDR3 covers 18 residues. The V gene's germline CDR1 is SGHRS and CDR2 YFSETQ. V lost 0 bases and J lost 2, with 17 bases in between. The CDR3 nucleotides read TGCGCCAGCAGCTTGGTCCCCGGGGGGCGTCAAAACACCGGGGAGCTGTTTTTT. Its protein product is CASSLVPGGRQNTGELFF.

CDR3 loop: CASRGTSVRETQYF. CDR3 nucleotides: TGCGCCAGCCGGGGGACTAGCGTAAGAGAGACCCAGTACTTC. The chain has TRBV4-1 and TRBJ2-5; 10 bases line up with TRBD2. V shed 8 bases and J 4 bases; nucleotides not matched to a gene: 7. The germline V gene has CDR1 MGHRA and CDR2 YSYEKL. This CDR3 is built from 14 residues.

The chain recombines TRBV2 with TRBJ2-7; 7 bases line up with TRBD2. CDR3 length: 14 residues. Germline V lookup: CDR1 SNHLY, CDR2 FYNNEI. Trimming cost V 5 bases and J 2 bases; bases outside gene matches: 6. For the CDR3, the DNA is TGTGCCAGCAGTCCCCCGGGGGGAGCCTACGAGCAGTACTTC. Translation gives CASSPPGGAYEQYF.

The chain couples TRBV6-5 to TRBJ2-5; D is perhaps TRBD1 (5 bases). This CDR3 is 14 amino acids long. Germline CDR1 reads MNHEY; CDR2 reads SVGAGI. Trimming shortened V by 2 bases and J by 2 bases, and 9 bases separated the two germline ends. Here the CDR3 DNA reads TGTGCCAGCAGTTACGGGGCAGGTCAAGAGACCCAGTACTTC. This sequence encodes CASSYGAGQETQYF.

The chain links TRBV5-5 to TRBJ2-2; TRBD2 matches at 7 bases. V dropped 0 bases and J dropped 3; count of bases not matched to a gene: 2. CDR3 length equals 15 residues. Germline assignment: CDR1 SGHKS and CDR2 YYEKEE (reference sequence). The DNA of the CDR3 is TGTGCCAGCAGCTTGGGGGGGGGAGACACCGGGGAGCTGTTTTTT. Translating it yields CASSLGGGDTGELFF.